Listed below are T cell receptor beta chains from one sample, sequenced in a study of metastatic and nonmetastatic thyroid tumors. TCRdb ran MiXCR on the PCR reads. The data hold about 6,100 clones, with around 33% observed a single time. Sequenced: adjacent normal tissue. The receptors come from a male donor with papillary thyroid cancer or a benign thyroid nodule (not recorded which). Some clones in this sample may be carry-over from other donors' samples. Both conserved end residues are part of each CDR3. Fields, in order: V gene, clone size, J gene, D gene, CDR3 protein, CDR3 DNA. D genes are given only for firm matches. Part of the rows lack a size; the others show once, few, many or a class for expanded clones.

>TRBV19|.|TRBJ1-5|.
CASTRALGQPQHF
TGTGCCAGTACCCGGGCGCTGGGTCAGCCCCAGCATTTT
>TRBV27|few|TRBJ2-7|TRBD1
CASRWTGGYEQYF
TGTGCCAGCAGATGGACAGGGGGCTACGAGCAGTACTTC
>TRBV11-2|.|TRBJ2-1|TRBD2
CASSPGTSGSLYNEQFF
TGTGCCAGCAGCCCCGGGACTAGCGGGAGTCTTTACAATGAGCAGTTCTTC
>TRBV20-1|many|TRBJ2-1|.
CSAREFSFPGYNEQFF
TGCAGTGCTAGAGAGTTCTCTTTCCCTGGGTACAATGAGCAGTTCTTC
>TRBV6-2/TRBV6-3|.|TRBJ2-6|TRBD1
CASSPGQEESHRANALTF
TGTGCCAGCAGCCCGGGACAGGAGGAATCACATCGGGCCAACGCCCTGACTTTC
>TRBV19|few|TRBJ2-2|.
CASSIGSGELFF
TGTGCCAGTAGTATAGGAAGCGGGGAGCTGTTTTTT
>TRBV11-2|.|TRBJ1-6|.
CASSLGAGAGNSPLHF
TGTGCCAGCAGCTTGGGGGCCGGGGCAGGGAACTCACCCCTCCACTTT
>TRBV18|once|TRBJ2-5|TRBD1
CASSPGQGRETQYF
TGTGCCAGCTCACCGGGACAGGGGAGGGAGACCCAGTACTTC
>TRBV30|.|TRBJ1-5|.
CAYGGANQPQHF
TGTGCCTATGGGGGGGCGAATCAGCCCCAGCATTTT
>TRBV27|.|TRBJ1-1|.
CASSYLDGEAFF
TGTGCCAGCAGTTACCTCGACGGTGAAGCTTTCTTT
>TRBV7-3|many|TRBJ2-2|.
CASSLGQGGTGELFF
TGTGCCAGCAGCTTAGGCCAGGGTGGGACCGGGGAGCTGTTTTTT
>TRBV30|many|TRBJ2-1|.
CAWSVAGYEQFF
TGTGCCTGGAGTGTGGCGGGATACGAGCAGTTCTTC
>TRBV20-1|.|TRBJ2-2|TRBD2
CSARPSGFTGELFF
TGCAGTGCTAGACCTAGCGGGTTCACCGGGGAGCTGTTTTTT
>TRBV7-9|medium-sized|TRBJ1-5|.
CASSLEGSANQPQHF
TGTGCCAGCAGCTTAGAAGGGAGCGCCAATCAGCCCCAGCATTTT
>TRBV24-1|.|TRBJ2-3|TRBD2
CATSDPGTKIGVQYF
TGTGCCACCAGTGACCCCGGGACTAAGATCGGTGTGCAGTATTTT
>TRBV6-5|few|TRBJ2-5|.
CASSLTQETQYF
TGTGCCAGCAGTCTCACGCAAGAGACCCAGTACTTC
>TRBV2|large|TRBJ2-3|.
CASSLWTNADTQYF
TGTGCCAGCAGTTTATGGACGAATGCAGATACGCAGTATTTT
>TRBV12-3/TRBV12-4|few|TRBJ1-1|TRBD1
CASRPNNDRVENTEAFF
TGTGCCAGCAGACCCAATAACGACAGGGTGGAGAACACTGAAGCTTTCTTT
>TRBV6-1|few|TRBJ1-1|.
CASSPSGNTEAFF
TGTGCCAGCAGTCCCAGCGGGAACACTGAAGCTTTCTTT
>TRBV19|.|TRBJ2-7|TRBD1
CASRGTGADEQYF
TGTGCCAGTAGGGGGACAGGGGCGGACGAGCAGTACTTC
>TRBV5-5|medium-sized|TRBJ2-3|.
CASSLGDGGSDTQYF
TGTGCCAGCAGCTTGGGAGATGGGGGCTCGGATACGCAGTATTTT
>TRBV20-1|.|TRBJ1-5|.
CSAGGRGNQPQHF
TGCAGTGCCGGGGGGAGAGGCAATCAGCCCCAGCATTTT
>TRBV3-1|.|TRBJ2-7|.
CASSLRGGRLYEQYF
TGTGCCAGCAGCCTTAGAGGGGGGAGATTATACGAGCAGTACTTC
>TRBV5-4|.|TRBJ2-2|.
CASSFGGGMALRELFF
TGTGCCAGCAGCTTTGGCGGCGGGATGGCCCTCCGGGAGCTGTTTTTT
>TRBV4-1|.|TRBJ2-7|.
CASSPSGYEQYF
TGCGCCAGCAGCCCCTCGGGCTACGAGCAGTACTTC
>TRBV7-9|.|TRBJ2-5|.
CASSRGQETQYF
TGTGCCAGCAGCCGGGGGCAGGAGACCCAGTACTTC
>TRBV20-1|few|TRBJ2-3|.
CSARDLQPRPGGLSTDTQYF
TGCAGTGCTAGAGATCTCCAACCCCGCCCCGGTGGGCTATCCACAGATACGCAGTATTTT
>TRBV27|few|TRBJ1-5|TRBD1
CASSLNRGRSIQPQHF
TGTGCCAGCAGTTTAAACAGGGGGCGCTCCATTCAGCCCCAGCATTTT
>TRBV12-3/TRBV12-4|many|TRBJ2-7|TRBD2
CASTLRGIQGEQYF
TGTGCCAGCACCCTGCGGGGGATTCAGGGAGAGCAGTACTTC